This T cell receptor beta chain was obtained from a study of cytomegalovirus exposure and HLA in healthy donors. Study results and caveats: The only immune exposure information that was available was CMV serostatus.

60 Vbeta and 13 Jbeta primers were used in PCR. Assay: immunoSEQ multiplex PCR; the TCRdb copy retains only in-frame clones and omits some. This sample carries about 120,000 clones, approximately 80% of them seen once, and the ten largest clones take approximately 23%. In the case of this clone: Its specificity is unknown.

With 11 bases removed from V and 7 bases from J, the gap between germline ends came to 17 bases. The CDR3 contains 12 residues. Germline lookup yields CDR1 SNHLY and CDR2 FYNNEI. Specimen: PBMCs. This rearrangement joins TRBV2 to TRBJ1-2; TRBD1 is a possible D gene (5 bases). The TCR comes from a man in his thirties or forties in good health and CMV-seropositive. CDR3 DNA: TGTGCCCGGACAACAACCACCGGTGGCTACACCTTC. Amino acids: CARTTTTGGYTF.